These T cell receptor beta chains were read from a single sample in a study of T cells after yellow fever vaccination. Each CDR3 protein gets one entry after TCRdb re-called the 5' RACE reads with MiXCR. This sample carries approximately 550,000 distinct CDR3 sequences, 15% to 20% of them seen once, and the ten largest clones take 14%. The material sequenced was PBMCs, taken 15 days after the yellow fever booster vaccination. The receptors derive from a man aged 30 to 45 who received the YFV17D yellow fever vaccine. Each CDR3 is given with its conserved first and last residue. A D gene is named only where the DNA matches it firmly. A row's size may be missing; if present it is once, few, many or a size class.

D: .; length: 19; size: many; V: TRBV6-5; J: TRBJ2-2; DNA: TGTGCCAGCAGTTACTCCCGTATGGTTGGGGAGCGGAACACCGGGGAGCTGTTTTTT; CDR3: CASSYSRMVGERNTGELFF
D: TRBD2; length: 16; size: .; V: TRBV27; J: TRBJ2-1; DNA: TGTGCCAGCAGTTCAGCGGGGCCGAGCTCCTACAATGAGCAGTTCTTC; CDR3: CASSSAGPSSYNEQFF
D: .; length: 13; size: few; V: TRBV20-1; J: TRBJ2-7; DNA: TGCAGTGCCAACCGGGCGGCTGTGAACGAGCAGTACTTC; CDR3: CSANRAAVNEQYF
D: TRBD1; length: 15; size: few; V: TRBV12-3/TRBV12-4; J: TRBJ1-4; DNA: TGTGCCAGCAGTCCAATCGGGACAGGGCCTGAAAAACTGTTTTTT; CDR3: CASSPIGTGPEKLFF
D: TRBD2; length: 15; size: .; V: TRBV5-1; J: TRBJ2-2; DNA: TGCGCCAGCAGCTTCGGACTAGCGGGAGCCGGGGAGCTGTTTTTT; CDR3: CASSFGLAGAGELFF
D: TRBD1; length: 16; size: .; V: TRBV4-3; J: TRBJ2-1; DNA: TGCGCCAGCAGCCAAGATTGGGACAGGGCTTACAATGAGCAGTTCTTC; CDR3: CASSQDWDRAYNEQFF
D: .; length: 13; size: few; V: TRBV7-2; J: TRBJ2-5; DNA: TGTGCCAGCGTGTTCAAGGGGTCAGAGACCCAGTACTTC; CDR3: CASVFKGSETQYF
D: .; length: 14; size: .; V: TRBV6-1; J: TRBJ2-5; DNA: TGTGCCAGCAGTGAAGGTACCCTCCAAGAGTCCCAGTACTTC; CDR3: CASSEGTLQESQYF
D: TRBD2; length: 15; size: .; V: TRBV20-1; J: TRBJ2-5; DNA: TGCAGTGCTAGATCCTCTAGCGGGAGTGGCGAGACCCAGTACTTC; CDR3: CSARSSSGSGETQYF
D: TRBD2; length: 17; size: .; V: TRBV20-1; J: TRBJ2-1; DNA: TGCAGTGCTCCGGGAGGGGCGGGCGGGAGTATCGACAATGAGCAGTTCTTC; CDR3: CSAPGGAGGSIDNEQFF
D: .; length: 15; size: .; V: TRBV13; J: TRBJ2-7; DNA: TGTGCCAGCAGCTTAGCTGAGCGGCCACCCTACGAGCAGTACTTC; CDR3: CASSLAERPPYEQYF
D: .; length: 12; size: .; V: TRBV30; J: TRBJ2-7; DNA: TGTGCCTGGACAGGTGACTCCTACGAGCAGTACTTC; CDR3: CAWTGDSYEQYF
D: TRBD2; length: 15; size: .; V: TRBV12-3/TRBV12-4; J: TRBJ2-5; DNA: TGTGCCAGCAGTAAAGGGGCGGGAGCTTCAGAGACCCAGTACTTC; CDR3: CASSKGAGASETQYF
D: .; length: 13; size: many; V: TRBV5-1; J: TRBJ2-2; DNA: TGCGCCAGCAGCCCTGGATTACCCGGGGAGCTGTTTTTT; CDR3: CASSPGLPGELFF
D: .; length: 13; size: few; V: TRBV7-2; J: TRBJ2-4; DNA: TGTGCCAGCAGCACAGGGTGGGGAAACATTCAGTACTTC; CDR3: CASSTGWGNIQYF
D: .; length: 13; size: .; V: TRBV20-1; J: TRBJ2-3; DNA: TGCAGTGCTACAAACCTAGATTCGGATACGCAGTATTTT; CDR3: CSATNLDSDTQYF
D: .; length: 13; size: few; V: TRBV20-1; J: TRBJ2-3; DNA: TGCAGTGCCGGGGAGGGGGTTAGTTACACGCAGTATTTT; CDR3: CSAGEGVSYTQYF
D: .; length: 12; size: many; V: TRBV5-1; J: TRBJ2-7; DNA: TGCGCCAGCAGAAAGGACAGCTACGAGCAGTACTTC; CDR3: CASRKDSYEQYF
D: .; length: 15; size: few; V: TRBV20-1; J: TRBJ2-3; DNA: TGCAGTGCCACCATTTTGGGGGTCGAGCTAGATACGCAGTATTTT; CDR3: CSATILGVELDTQYF
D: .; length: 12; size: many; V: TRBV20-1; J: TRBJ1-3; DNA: TGCAGTGCCGCAGGGGTTGGAAACACCATATATTTT; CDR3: CSAAGVGNTIYF
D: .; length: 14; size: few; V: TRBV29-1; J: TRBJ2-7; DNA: TGCAGCGTTGAAGATTATGGCGAGTCCTACGAGCAGTACTTC; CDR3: CSVEDYGESYEQYF
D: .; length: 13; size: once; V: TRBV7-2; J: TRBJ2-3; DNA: TGTGCCAGCAGCTTAAGTGCTACGGCTACGCAGTATTTT; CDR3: CASSLSATATQYF
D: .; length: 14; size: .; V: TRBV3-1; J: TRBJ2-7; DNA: TGTGCCAGCAGCCAGCTTGAGACAGCCTACGAGCAGTACTTC; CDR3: CASSQLETAYEQYF